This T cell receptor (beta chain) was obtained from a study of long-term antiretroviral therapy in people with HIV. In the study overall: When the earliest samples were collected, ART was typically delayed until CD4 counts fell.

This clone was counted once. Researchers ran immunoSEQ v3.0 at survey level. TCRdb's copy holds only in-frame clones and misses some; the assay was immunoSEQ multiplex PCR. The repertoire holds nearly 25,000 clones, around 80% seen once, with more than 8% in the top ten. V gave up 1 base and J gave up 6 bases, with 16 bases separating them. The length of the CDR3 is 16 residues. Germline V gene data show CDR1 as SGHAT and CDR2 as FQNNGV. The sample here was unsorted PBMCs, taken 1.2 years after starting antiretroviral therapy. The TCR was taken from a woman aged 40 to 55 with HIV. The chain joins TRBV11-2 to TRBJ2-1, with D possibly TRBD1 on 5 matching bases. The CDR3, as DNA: TGTGCCAGCAGCTTAGGTGGGGCCTTTACTTTCAATGAGCAGTTCTTC. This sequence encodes CASSLGGAFTFNEQFF. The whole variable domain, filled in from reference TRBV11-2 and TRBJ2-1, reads EAGVAQSPRYKIIEKRQSVAFWCNPISGHATLYWYQQILGQGPKLLIQFQNNGVVDDSQLPKDRFSAERLKGVDSTLKIQPAKLEDSAVYLCASSLGGAFTFNEQFFGPGTRLTVL.